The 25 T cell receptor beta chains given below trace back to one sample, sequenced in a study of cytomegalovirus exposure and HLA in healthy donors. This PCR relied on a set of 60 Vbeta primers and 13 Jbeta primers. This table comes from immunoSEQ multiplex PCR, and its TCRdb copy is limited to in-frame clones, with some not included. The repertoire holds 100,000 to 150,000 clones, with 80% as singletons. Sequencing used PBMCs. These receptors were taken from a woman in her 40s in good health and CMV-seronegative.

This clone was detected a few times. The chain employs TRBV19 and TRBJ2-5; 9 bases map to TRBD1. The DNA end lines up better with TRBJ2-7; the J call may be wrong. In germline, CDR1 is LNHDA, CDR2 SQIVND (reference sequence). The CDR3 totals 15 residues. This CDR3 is CASSHGTGRAYEQYF. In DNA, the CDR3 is TGTGCCAGTAGTCACGGGACAGGGCGAGCCTACGAGCAGTACTTC.

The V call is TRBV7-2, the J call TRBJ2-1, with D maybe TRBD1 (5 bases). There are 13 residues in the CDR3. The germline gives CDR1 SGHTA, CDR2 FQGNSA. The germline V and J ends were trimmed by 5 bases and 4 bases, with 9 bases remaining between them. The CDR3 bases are TGTGCCAGCAGCCTACAGGAATACAATGAGCAGTTCTTC. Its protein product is CASSLQEYNEQFF.

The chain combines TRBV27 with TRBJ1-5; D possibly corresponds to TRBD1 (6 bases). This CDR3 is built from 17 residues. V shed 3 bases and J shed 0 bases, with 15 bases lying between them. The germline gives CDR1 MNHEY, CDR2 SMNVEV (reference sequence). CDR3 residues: CASSLVATGNSNQPQHF. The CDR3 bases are TGTGCCAGCAGTTTGGTCGCCACAGGGAATAGCAATCAGCCCCAGCATTTT.

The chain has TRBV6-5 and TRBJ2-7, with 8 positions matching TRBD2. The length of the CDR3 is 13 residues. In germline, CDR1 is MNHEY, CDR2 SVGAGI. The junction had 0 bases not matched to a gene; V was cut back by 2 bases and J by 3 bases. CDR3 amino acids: CASSYGTSYEQYF. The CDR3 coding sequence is TGTGCCAGCAGTTACGGGACTAGCTACGAGCAGTACTTC.

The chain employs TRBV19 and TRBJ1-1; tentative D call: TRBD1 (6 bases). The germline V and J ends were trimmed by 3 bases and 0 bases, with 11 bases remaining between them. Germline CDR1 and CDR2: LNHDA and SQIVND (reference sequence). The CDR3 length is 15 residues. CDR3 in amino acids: CASSIPDRMNTEAFF. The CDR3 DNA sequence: TGTGCCAGTAGTATCCCGGACAGAATGAACACTGAAGCTTTCTTT.

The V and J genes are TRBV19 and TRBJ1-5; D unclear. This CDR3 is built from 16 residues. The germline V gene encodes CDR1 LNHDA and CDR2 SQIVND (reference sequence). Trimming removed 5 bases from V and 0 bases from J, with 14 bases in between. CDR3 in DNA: TGTGCCAGTAGTCTTCTCGGGGATCCTAGCAATCAGCCCCAGCATTTT. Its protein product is CASSLLGDPSNQPQHF.

DNA for the CDR3: TGCGCCAGCAGGGGACAGCCAACTAATGAAAAACTGTTTTTT. Its translation: CASRGQPTNEKLFF. The chain links TRBV5-1 to TRBJ1-4, with 7 nucleotides matching TRBD1. The CDR3 has 14 amino acids. V lost 5 bases to trimming and J lost 0 bases; unmatched junction nucleotides: 1. From germline, CDR1 is SGHRS and CDR2 YFSETQ. Filled out from reference TRBV5-1 and TRBJ1-4, the complete variable domain reads KAGVTQTPRYLIKTRGQQVTLSCSPISGHRSVSWYQQTPGQGLQFLFEYFSETQRNKGNFPGRFSGRQFSNSRSEMNVSTLELGDSALYLCASRGQPTNEKLFFGSGTQLSVL.

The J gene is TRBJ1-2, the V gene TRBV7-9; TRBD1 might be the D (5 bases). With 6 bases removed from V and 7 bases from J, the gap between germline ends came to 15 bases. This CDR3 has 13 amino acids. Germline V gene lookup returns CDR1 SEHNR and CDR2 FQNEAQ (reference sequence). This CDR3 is CASRNGHPGGYTF. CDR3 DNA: TGTGCCAGCAGGAATGGACACCCGGGTGGCTACACCTTC.

CDR3 sequence (DNA): TGCGCCAGCAGCTTGGACGCACAGGGGTCTGGGCAGCCCCAGCATTTT. It specifies CASSLDAQGSGQPQHF. The gene calls are TRBV5-1 and TRBJ1-5; TRBD1 matches at 7 bases. CDR3 size: 16 residues. CDR1 and CDR2 (germline): SGHRS, YFSETQ. J lost 7 bases, V lost 0 bases, and 10 bases had no gene match.

The CDR3 region has the DNA TGTGCCAGCAGCTTAGCGACAGGGAACACTGAAGCTTTCTTT. This sequence encodes CASSLATGNTEAFF. The chain combines TRBV11-1 with TRBJ1-1; tentatively, D is TRBD1 (6 bases). The V and J ends lost 0 bases and 1 base respectively, with 6 bases between them. The germline CDR1 and CDR2 sequences are SGHAT and FQDESV (reference sequence). The CDR3 covers 14 residues.

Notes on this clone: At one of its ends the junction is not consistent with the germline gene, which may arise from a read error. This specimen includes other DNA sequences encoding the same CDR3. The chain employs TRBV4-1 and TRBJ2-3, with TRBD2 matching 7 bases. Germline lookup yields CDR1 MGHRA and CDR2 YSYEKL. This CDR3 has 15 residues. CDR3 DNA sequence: TGTGCCAGCACCTTAGGACTAGGAGAGACAGATACGCAGTATTTT. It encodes CASTLGLGETDTQYF.

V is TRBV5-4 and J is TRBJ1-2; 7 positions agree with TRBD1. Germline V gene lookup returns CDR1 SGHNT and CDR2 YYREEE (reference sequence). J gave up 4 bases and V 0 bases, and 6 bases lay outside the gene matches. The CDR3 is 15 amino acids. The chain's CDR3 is CASSLGQGSLYGYTF. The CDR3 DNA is TGTGCCAGCAGCTTGGGACAGGGTTCCCTCTATGGCTACACCTTC.

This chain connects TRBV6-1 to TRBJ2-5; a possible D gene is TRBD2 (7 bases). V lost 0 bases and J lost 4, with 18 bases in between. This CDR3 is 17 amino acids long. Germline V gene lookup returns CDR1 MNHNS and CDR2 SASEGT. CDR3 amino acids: CASSEAVGGRAGETQYF. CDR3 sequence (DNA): TGTGCCAGCAGTGAAGCTGTCGGGGGGCGGGCAGGAGAGACCCAGTACTTC.

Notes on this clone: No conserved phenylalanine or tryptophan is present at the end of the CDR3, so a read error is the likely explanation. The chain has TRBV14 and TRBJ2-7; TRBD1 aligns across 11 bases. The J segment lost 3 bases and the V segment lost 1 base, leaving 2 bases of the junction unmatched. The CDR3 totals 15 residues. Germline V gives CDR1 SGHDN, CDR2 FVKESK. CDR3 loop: CASSQGTGGFYEQYL. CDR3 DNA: TGTGCCAGCAGCCAAGGGACAGGGGGCTTCTACGAGCAGTACCTC.

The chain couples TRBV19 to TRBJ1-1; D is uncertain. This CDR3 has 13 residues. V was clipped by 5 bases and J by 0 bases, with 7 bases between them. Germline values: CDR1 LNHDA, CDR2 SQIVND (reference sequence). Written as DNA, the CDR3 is TGTGCCAGTAGTTCGGGGATGAACACTGAAGCTTTCTTT. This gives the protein CASSSGMNTEAFF. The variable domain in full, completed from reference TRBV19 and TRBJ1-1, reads DGGITQSPKYLFRKEGQNVTLSCEQNLNHDAMYWYRQDPGQGLRLIYYSQIVNDFQKGDIAEGYSVSREKKESFPLTVTSAQKNPTAFYLCASSSGMNTEAFFGQGTRLTVV.

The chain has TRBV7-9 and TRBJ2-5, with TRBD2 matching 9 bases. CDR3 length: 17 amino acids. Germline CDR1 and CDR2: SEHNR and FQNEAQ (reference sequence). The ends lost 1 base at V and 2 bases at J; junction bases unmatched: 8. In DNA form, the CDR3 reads TGTGCCAGCAGCTTAGGGGCCGCGGGGGGGCCTCAAGAGACCCAGTACTTC. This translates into CASSLGAAGGPQETQYF.

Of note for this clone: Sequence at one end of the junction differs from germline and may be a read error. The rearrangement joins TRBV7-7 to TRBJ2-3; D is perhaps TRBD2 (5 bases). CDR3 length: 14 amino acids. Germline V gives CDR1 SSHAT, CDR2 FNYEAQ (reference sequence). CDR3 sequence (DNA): TGTGCTAGCAGCTTAGCCGGGGACACAGATACGCAGTATTTT. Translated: CASSLAGDTDTQYF.

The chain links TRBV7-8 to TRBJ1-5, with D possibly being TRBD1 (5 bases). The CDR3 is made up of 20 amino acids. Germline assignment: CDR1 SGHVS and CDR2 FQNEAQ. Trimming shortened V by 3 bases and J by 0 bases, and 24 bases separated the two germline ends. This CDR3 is CASSLRERDGPINSNQPQHF. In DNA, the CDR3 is TGTGCCAGCAGCTTGCGGGAAAGGGACGGACCCATCAATAGCAATCAGCCCCAGCATTTT.

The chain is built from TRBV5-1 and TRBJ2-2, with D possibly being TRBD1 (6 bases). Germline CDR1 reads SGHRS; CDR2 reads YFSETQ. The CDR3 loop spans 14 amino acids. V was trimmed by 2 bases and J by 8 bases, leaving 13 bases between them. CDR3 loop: CASSFMDRSGELFF. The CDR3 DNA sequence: TGCGCCAGCAGCTTTATGGACAGATCTGGGGAGCTGTTTTTT.

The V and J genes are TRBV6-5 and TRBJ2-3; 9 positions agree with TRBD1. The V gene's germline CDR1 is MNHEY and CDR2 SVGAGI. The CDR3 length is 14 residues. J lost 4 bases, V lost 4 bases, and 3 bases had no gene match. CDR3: CASSSRQGADTQYF. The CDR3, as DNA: TGTGCCAGCAGTTCCAGACAGGGGGCAGATACGCAGTATTTT.

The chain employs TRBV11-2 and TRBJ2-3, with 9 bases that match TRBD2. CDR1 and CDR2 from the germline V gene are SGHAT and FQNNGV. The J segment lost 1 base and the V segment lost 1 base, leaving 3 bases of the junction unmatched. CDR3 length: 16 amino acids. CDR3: CASSLGLAARTDTQYF. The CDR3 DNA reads TGTGCCAGCAGCTTAGGACTAGCGGCCCGCACAGATACGCAGTATTTT.

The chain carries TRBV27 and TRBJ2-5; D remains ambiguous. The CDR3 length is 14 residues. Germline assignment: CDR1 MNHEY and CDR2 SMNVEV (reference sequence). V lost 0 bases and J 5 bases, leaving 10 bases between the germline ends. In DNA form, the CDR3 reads TGTGCCAGCAGTTTATCGGGCGCTTCCGAGACCCAGTACTTC. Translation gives CASSLSGASETQYF.

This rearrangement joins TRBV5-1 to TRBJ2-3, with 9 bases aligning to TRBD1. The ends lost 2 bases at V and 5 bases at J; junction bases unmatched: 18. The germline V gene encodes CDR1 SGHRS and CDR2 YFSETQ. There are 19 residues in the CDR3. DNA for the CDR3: TGCGCCAGCAGCTTAAGTTGGCGGTCCGGGGGACAGGGTAAAGATACGCAGTATTTT. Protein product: CASSLSWRSGGQGKDTQYF.

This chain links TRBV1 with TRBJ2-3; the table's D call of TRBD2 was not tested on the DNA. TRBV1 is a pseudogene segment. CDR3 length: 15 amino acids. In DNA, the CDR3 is TGCACCAGCAGCCAAGATAGGGGGGGTCCAGATACGCAGTATTTT. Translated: CTSSQDRGGPDTQYF.

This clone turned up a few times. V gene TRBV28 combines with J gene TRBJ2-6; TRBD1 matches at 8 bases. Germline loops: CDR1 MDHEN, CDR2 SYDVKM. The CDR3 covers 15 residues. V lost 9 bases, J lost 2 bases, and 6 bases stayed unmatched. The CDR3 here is CASTKQGAGANVLTF. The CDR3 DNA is TGTGCCAGTACTAAACAGGGGGCTGGGGCCAACGTCCTGACTTTC.